The sequence of this T cell receptor beta chain was determined in a study of T cells in Graves' hyperthyroidism and ophthalmopathy (dated by TCRdb to the late 2010s). Concerning the study at large: Peripheral blood was collected at initial diagnosis, before any treatment. According to the paper, TCR Vbeta CDR3 sequencing was carried out on 135 peripheral blood samples, which came from approximately 41 ophthalmopathy, 80 or so hyperthyroidism and approximately 17 progressor patients. In several Graves' hyperthyroidism patients, the study also compared T-cell repertoires from thyroid tissue with T-cell repertoires from blood. The roughly 100 discovery patients were divided at random into training and test sets in a 7:3 ratio. To identify TCR V-J signatures that set the groups apart, the researchers used a discovery cohort of about a hundred patients, made up of some 41 with Graves' ophthalmopathy and 55 to 65 with stable Graves' hyperthyroidism. Whether ophthalmopathy could be predicted prospectively was tested in an independent validation cohort made up of roughly 19 hyperthyroidism patients plus 17 patients who later progressed to ophthalmopathy. After sampling, hyperthyroidism patients received methimazole starting at 30 mg daily, and ophthalmopathy patients received high-dose intravenous methylprednisolone. Findings and caveats that apply to the study as a whole: In validation, the model predicted progression to ophthalmopathy with 55% to 71% sensitivity and 72% to 85% specificity, a median of approximately 6.7 months before onset. Blood samples also contained most of the expanded thyroid clonotypes (frequency above 0.001), which suggests that blood repertoires may reflect thyroid immune responses. In cross-validation, a model built on a 13 V-J signature told ophthalmopathy apart from stable hyperthyroidism with approximately 90% sensitivity and about 81% specificity, and in testing the same model reached 80%/75%. Sample size was not statistically predetermined, and investigators were not blinded to group allocation.

TCR beta CDR3 regions were amplified from RNA transcripts. The first round of RT-PCR for the TCR CDR3 was performed with the HTBI primer set and the Qiagen OneStep RT-PCR kit. A second multiplex PCR round built the libraries, followed by size selection and purification. Paired-end sequencing of the libraries was performed with 100 bp reads on an Illumina HiSeq2000. The original methods were these. Raw data were processed with SOAPnuke, discarding reads with adapters, uncalled bases, mean Phred below 15, or no exact constant-primer or identifier match. High-quality paired reads were merged using COPE v1.2.5, and each unique nucleotide sequence was defined as a clonotype. Clonotypes were aligned to IMGT TRBV, TRBD and TRBJ reference segments using MiTCR v1.1. Only V-J combinations with frequency above 0.0001, covering 99% to 99.2% of repertoires, were analysed. The TCS score was defined as the ratio of F50 (clonal expansion) to E x V (chaos), calculated using BLOSUM62-based TCRdist between CDR3 peptides within each V-J. Welch's t-statistics and random forest reduced approximately 520 V-J features to roughly 13, which were used in a naive Bayes classifier (R e1071). The public reads were run again by TCRdb, first through fastp at Q25 and then through MiXCR, and only productive beta chains were kept. Each CDR3 protein appears once, grouped with its most common genes and DNA. The V and J calls reflect TCRdb's pipeline rather than the authors' work. In this sample the table shows approximately 520,000 distinct CDR3 sequences, roughly a quarter of which occur a single time. The ten largest account for over 9% of the sample.

Ophthalmopathy patients had moderately to severely active disease, Clinical Activity Score of at least 3, NOSPECS grade of at least 4, and duration under 3 months. Exclusion was applied to patients with uncontrolled infections, other autoimmune diseases, pregnancy or lactation. Diagnoses were established on the basis of clinical symptoms, serum thyroxine and TRAb, thyroid ultrasound, and orbital computed tomography. PBMCs were isolated from approximately 10 ml of fresh peripheral blood by Ficoll-Paque density gradient centrifugation. Total RNA was extracted with Trizol reagent, and quality was checked on an Agilent 2100 Bioanalyzer. Points on this clonotype: The antigen it binds to is not known. The record has no base qualities; no much larger clone is one base away.

From the germline V gene, CDR1 is MDHEN and CDR2 is SYDVKM. Including the terminal cysteine and phenylalanine, the CDR3 comprises 13 residues. CDR3 DNA only is kept here, 39 bases in frame from base 1. V is shortened by 5 bases, J by 2 bases, and the region joining them spans 8 bases. Specimen: blood. The clonotype was recovered from a woman between 25 and 40 years old with Graves' ophthalmopathy. This chain is built from TRBV28 and TRBJ2-3; a confident D gene designation cannot be given. The nucleotide sequence reads TGTGCCAGCAGTCCTTCGATCACAGATACGCAGTATTTT. This sequence encodes CASSPSITDTQYF.